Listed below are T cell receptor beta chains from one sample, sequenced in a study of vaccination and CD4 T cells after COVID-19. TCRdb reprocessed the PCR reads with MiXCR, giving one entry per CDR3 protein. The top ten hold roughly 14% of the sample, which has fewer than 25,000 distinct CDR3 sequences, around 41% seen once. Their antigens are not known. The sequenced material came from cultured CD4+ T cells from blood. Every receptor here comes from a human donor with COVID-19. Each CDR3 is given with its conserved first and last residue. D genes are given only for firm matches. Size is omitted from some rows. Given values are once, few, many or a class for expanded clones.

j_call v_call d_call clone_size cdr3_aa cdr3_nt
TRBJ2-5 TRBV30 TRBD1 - CAWTQQGAGETQYF TGTGCCTGGACCCAACAGGGGGCAGGAGAGACCCAGTACTTC
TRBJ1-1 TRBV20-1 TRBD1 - CSAESRGGTEAFF TGCAGTGCTGAGAGCAGGGGGGGCACTGAAGCTTTCTTT
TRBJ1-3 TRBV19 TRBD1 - CASSPTQGGTGGNTTYF TGTGCCAGTAGTCCCACCCAGGGGGGGACCGGAGGAAACACCACATATTTT
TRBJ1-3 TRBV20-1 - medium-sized CSARNRAADGNTIYF TGCAGTGCTAGGAACCGGGCAGCAGACGGAAACACCATATATTTT
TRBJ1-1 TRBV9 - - CASSTRGDGMNTEAFF TGTGCCAGCAGCACGAGGGGCGATGGGATGAACACTGAAGCTTTCTTT
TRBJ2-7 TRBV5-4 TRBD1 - CASSAGQGASGYEQYF TGTGCCAGCAGCGCGGGACAGGGGGCTTCTGGGTACGAGCAGTACTTC
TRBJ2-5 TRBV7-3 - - CASSLSTGETQYF TGTGCCAGCAGCCTCTCGACAGGAGAGACCCAGTACTTC
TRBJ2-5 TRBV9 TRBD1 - CASSVNSGGPQETQYF TGTGCCAGCAGCGTAAACTCAGGGGGCCCCCAAGAGACCCAGTACTTC
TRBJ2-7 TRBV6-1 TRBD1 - CASGTGPYEQYF TGTGCCAGCGGGACAGGACCTTACGAGCAGTACTTC
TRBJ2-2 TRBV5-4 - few CASSRGASDTGELFF TGTGCCAGCAGCAGAGGGGCCAGCGATACCGGGGAGCTGTTTTTT
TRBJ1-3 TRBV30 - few CALQGQSGNTIYF TGTGCCTTACAGGGTCAATCTGGAAACACCATATATTTT
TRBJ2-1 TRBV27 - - CASSSLIWGEQFF TGTGCCAGCAGTTCCCTAATTTGGGGTGAGCAGTTCTTC
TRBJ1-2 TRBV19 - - CASSRDNPYYGYTF TGTGCCAGTAGTAGAGACAATCCGTACTATGGCTACACCTTC
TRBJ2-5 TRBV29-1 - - CSGIRGAGQGETQYF TGCAGCGGGATCCGGGGGGCGGGGCAGGGAGAGACCCAGTACTTC
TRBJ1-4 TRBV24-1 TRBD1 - CATSAGDRGSGEKLFF TGTGCCACCAGTGCCGGAGACAGGGGAAGCGGTGAAAAACTGTTTTTT
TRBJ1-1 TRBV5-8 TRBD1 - CASRGRGVVNTEAFF TGTGCCAGCAGGGGCAGGGGGGTGGTGAACACTGAAGCTTTCTTT
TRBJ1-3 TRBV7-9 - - CASSDQYSGNTIYF TGTGCCAGCAGCGACCAGTACTCTGGAAACACCATATATTTT
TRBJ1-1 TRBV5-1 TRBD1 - CASSLARQGMNTEAFF TGCGCCAGCAGCTTGGCCCGACAGGGAATGAACACTGAAGCTTTCTTT
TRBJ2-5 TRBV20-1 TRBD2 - CSADTLAGGPETQYF TGCAGTGCCGATACACTAGCGGGGGGGCCTGAGACCCAGTACTTC
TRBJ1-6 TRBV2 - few CASSERQGAYNSPLHF TGTGCCAGCAGTGAACGGCAGGGTGCCTATAATTCACCCCTCCACTTT
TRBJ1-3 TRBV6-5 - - CASSYGRTNSGNTIYF TGTGCCAGCAGTTACGGTCGGACCAACTCTGGAAACACCATATATTTT
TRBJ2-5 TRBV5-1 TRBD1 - CASSLGQGIRETQYF TGCGCCAGCAGCTTGGGACAGGGGATCCGAGAGACCCAGTACTTC
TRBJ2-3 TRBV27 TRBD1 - CASTPVRGRTDTQYF TGTGCCAGCACCCCAGTCAGGGGGCGGACAGATACGCAGTATTTT
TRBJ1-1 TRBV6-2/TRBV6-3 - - CASSYSTAITEAFF TGTGCCAGCAGTTACTCGACCGCGATCACTGAAGCTTTCTTT
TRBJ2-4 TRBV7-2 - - CASSLEKTSSKNIQYF TGTGCCAGCAGCTTAGAAAAAACTAGTTCTAAAAACATTCAGTACTTC
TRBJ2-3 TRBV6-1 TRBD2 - CASTPPGSGGTQYF TGTGCCAGCACCCCGCCTGGGAGCGGGGGTACGCAGTATTTT
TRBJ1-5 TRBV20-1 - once CSARRNTGPGQPQHF TGCAGTGCTAGACGAAATACAGGTCCAGGTCAGCCCCAGCATTTT
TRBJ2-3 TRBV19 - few CASNPTSLFTDTQYF TGTGCCAGTAACCCGACTAGTTTATTTACAGATACGCAGTATTTT
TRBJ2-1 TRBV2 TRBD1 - CASRTGTGNHNEQFF TGTGCCAGCAGGACCGGGACAGGGAACCACAATGAGCAGTTCTTC
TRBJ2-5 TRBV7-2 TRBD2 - CASSLLGAAGDKTQYF TGTGCCAGCAGCTTACTCGGGGCAGCGGGGGACAAGACCCAGTACTTC
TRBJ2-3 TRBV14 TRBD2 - CASSRDYSTDTQYF TGTGCCAGCAGCCGGGACTATAGCACAGATACGCAGTATTTT
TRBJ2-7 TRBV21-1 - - CARDRASYEQYF TGTGCCAGGGACAGGGCCTCCTACGAGCAGTACTTC
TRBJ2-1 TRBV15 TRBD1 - CATSRGQGASDEQFF TGTGCCACCAGCAGAGGACAGGGGGCTTCCGATGAGCAGTTCTTC
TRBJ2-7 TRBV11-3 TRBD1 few CASSSPGQGIYEQYF TGTGCCAGCAGCTCCCCGGGACAGGGTATCTACGAGCAGTACTTC
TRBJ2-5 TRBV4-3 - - CASSQGLGSTVEAQYF TGCGCCAGCAGCCAAGGTCTGGGCAGCACGGTTGAGGCCCAGTACTTC
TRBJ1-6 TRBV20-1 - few CSASDGEGGSVSPLHF TGCAGTGCAAGCGACGGGGAGGGGGGAAGTGTTTCACCCCTCCACTTT
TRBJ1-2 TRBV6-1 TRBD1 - CASRTREGQGTGYGYTF TGTGCCAGCAGAACAAGGGAAGGACAGGGGACCGGCTATGGCTACACCTTC
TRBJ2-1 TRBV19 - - CASSIDGGHEQFF TGTGCCAGTAGTATAGATGGCGGGCATGAGCAGTTCTTC
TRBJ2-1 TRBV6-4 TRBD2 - CASSATSGGWSEQFF TGTGCCAGCAGTGCGACTAGCGGGGGGTGGAGTGAGCAGTTCTTC
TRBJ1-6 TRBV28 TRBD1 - CASSSGQGQYNSPLHF TGTGCCAGCAGTTCCGGACAGGGCCAATATAATTCACCCCTCCACTTT
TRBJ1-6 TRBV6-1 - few CASSLDSSSYNSPLHF TGTGCCAGCAGCCTGGACAGTAGCTCCTATAATTCACCCCTCCACTTT